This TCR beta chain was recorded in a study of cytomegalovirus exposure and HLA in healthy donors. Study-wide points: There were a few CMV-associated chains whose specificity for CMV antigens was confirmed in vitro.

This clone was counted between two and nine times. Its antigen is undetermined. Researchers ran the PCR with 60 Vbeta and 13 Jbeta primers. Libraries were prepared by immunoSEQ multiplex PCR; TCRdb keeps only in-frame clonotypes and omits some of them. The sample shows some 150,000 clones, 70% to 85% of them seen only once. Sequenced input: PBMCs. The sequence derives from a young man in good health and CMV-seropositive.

CDR3 loop: CASSWTTSTDTQYF. CDR3 coding DNA: TGTGCCAGCAGTTGGACTACCAGCACAGATACGCAGTATTTT. This sequence joins TRBV2 and TRBJ2-3; D perhaps matches TRBD2 (6 bases). With 5 bases removed from V and 0 bases from J, the gap between germline ends came to 9 bases. The CDR3 runs 14 residues. The V gene's germline CDR1 is SNHLY and CDR2 FYNNEI.